This paragraph reports one TCR beta chain. What this receptor recognizes is not known. One base away there is no much larger clone; base qualities are not given. This sample was taken from a study of shared clonotypes between healthy human individuals (dated by TCRdb to 2019 to 2021). Broadly, across the study: Three men and a couple of women, aged 18 to 49 years, made up the cohort. Blood TCR repertoires of four to six healthy adults were deeply sequenced to estimate repertoire size and the extent of clonotype sharing between individuals. Leukapheresis yielded between about 0.94 and 9 billion PBMCs per donor. Per donor, three plates each were used for CD4 naive and CD4 memory, two for CD8 naive, and one for CD8 memory. Libraries were prepared and TCR repertoires were sequenced by different laboratories using diverse techniques, in order to increase sequencing depth and limit assay-specific biases.

What the research found in general, with its limitations: Compared with non-shared clonotypes, the clonotypes found in all four sorted-subset donors had higher generation probabilities. The small number of donors limited the genetic and exposure-history diversity represented. About 5% of naive CD4, 3.5% of naive CD8, roughly 2.4% of memory CD4, and around 0.42% of memory CD8 clonotypes were shared across several donors. Pairwise subsampling led to the expectation that sequencing depth would affect the degree of clonotype sharing among donors. Naive subsets generally had larger estimated clonotype richness than memory subsets. Rarefaction of sorted-subset datasets indicated incomplete sequencing despite the large sequencing depth. Sampling was restricted to blood, and TCR repertoires in tissues likely differ from the TCR repertoires found in blood.

CD8 naive samples were CD45RO-negative cells positively selected for CCR7, giving a CD45RA+CCR7+ population that excluded TemRA cells. The donors were healthy, HIV-negative adults who had no recently reported acute infections or vaccinations. Every donor was a Caucasian adult residing in Nashville, Tennessee, USA. Blood was collected by leukapheresis, and PBMCs were isolated by Ficoll-Histopaque density gradient centrifugation and then cryopreserved in liquid nitrogen vapor phase. Analytical flow cytometry was used to check the purity and quantity of each magnetically sorted T cell population. Genomic DNA was isolated from every sorted fraction and measured by UV absorbance on a Nanodrop 2000c. Between the V and J ends, shortened by 7 bases and 0 bases respectively, the junction contains 13 bases. In the germline V gene, CDR1 corresponds to SNHLY and CDR2 to FYNNEI. From the cysteine up to the phenylalanine, the CDR3 has a length of 14 residues. Only the CDR3 part of the read is kept: 42 bases, read in frame from the first base.

Using the deep immunoSEQ assay, multiplex PCR amplified TCR CDR3 regions from genomic DNA. Extracted genomic DNA from each cell subset was distributed evenly across all wells of several immunoSEQ 96-well plates, and each plate was treated as a replicate. For sorted subsets, each replicate PCR was loaded with roughly 190 ng genomic DNA, equivalent to 25,000 to 35,000 T cell genomes. The purified libraries were quantified using a Qubit 3.0 fluorometer, sized with a Bioanalyzer 2100, and then quantified again using the KAPA Library Quantification kit. Every immunoSEQ 96-well plate was sequenced on a separate single-read 150-cycle Illumina NextSeq 550 flow cell. In the paper's pipeline: Because only junctional sequences without quality scores were contained in the immunoSEQ output, filtering matching that applied to full-length reads could not be performed. To assign V/J genes and CDR3, sequences were annotated using PyIR, a Python wrapper for IgBLAST v1.9, with IMGT germline references. Any read was removed if the V/J assignment was weak (E-value above 1e-6), the CDR3 was missing, or the read contained stop codons, out-of-frame junctions, or ambiguous translated residues. V3J clonotypes were defined by identical inferred V gene, J gene, and CDR3 amino acid sequence. Percentage overlap between repertoires was computed as shared unique clonotypes divided by the size of the smaller repertoire. Richness of each repertoire was evaluated using RTK rarefaction, the Chao1 estimator, and Recon v2.1 estimates of unobserved clonotypes. OLGA was used to compute generation probabilities for all TCRbeta clonotypes that the gDNA method yielded from a handful of donors. TCRdb limited this immuneACCESS table to in-frame rearrangements with V and J called. A share of clones is missing; checked studies link under half to unresolved V genes, and the rest is unexplained. The DNA gave D and trimming, while V, J and clone size come from that table. Here the sample has about 610,000 clones; roughly 95% occur a single time. Together, the top ten hold 0.11% of the sample.

The sample was naive CD8+ T cells sorted from blood. Reading the label with the study, this specimen's cell subset or site is: CD45RA+CCR7+. This sequence uses TRBV2 and TRBJ2-7; confidence is insufficient to name the D gene. This receptor was identified in a woman under 40 in good health. The CDR3 sequence is CASTPAISSYEQYF. The DNA is TGTGCCAGCACCCCCGCAATAAGCTCCTACGAGCAGTACTTC.